This T cell receptor (beta chain) was captured by sequencing in a study of technical replicates of blood from several donors. The CDR3 consists of 17 residues. V gave up 6 bases and J gave up 4 bases; unmatched junction bases: 13. Germline-derived CDR1 and CDR2 are LNHDA and SQIVND (reference sequence). The method was immunoSEQ multiplex PCR; TCRdb's version includes in-frame clones alone and lacks a portion of them. The sample yields 90,000 to 100,000 clones, about 95% seen once. The chain links TRBV19 to TRBJ2-7; 12 bases map to TRBD2. Sample: T cells isolated from PBMCs. The sequence derives from a human donor in good health. As DNA, the CDR3 is TGTGCCAGTAGACTAATAGGAGGGACTAGCGGGCTGTACGAGCAGTACTTC. Encoded protein: CASRLIGGTSGLYEQYF.